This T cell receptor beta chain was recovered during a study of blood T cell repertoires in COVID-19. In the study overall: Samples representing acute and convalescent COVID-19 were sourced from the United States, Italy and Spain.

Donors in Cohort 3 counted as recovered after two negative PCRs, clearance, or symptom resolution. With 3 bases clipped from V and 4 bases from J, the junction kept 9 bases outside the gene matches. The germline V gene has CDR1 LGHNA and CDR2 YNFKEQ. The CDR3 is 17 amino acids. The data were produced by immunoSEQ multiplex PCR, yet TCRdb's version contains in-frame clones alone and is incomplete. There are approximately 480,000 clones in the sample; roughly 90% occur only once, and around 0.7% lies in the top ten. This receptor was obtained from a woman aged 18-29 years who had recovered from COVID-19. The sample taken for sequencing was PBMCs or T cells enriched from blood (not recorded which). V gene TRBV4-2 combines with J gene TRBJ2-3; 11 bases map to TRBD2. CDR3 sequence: CASSHIVAGGSADTQYF. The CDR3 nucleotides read TGTGCCAGCAGCCACATAGTAGCGGGGGGGTCCGCAGATACGCAGTATTTT.